This TCR beta chain was sequenced during a study of spatial heterogeneity in lung cancer (dated by TCRdb to the late 2010s). Concerning the study at large: Beta-chain transcripts were consistently detected in greater numbers than alpha-chain transcripts, which likely reflects a higher abundance of beta-chain transcripts. In tumor regions, TCR transcript counts showed a strong correlation with a T cell transcriptional module score from matched bulk RNA-seq. In the raw uncorrected reads, each unique combination of TCR and UMI appeared more than ten times on average. In non-small cell lung cancer, the study made a quantitative comparison of TCR alpha and beta repertoires among multiple tumor regions, matched nontumor lung and blood. Nonsynonymous mutation counts, determined by whole-exome sequencing of tumor tissue, were related to features of the TCR repertoire. Both alpha and beta chains were TCR-sequenced in hundreds of tumor regions, around 65 matched nontumor lung samples and 45 to 60 PBMC samples obtained at surgery.

The library was obtained by 5' RACE. Sequencing used a NextSeq 500. The TCR library protocol attached a unique molecular identifier to each TCR cDNA molecule to allow correction of PCR and sequencing errors. The original methods were these. TCR identification, UMI-based error correction and CDR3 extraction were performed with Decombinator tools. Expanded TCRs were defined as those above a frequency of 2 per 1,000, corresponding to the top 1% of the tumor frequency distribution. Expanded tumor TCRs statistically deemed absent (corrected P<0.05) from at least one tumor region were classed as regional, and all other expanded tumor TCRs were classed as ubiquitous. Renyi diversity was computed with the R vegan package after each repertoire had been subsampled 100 times to 5,000 TCRs. CDR3 similarity networks were constructed using string-kernel similarity of amino acid triplets, with links drawn between CDR3s whose pairwise similarity was above 0.82. The public sequencing data were trimmed at Q25 with fastp and processed into clonotypes with MiXCR by TCRdb, which kept only in-frame beta chains. Identical CDR3 protein sequences are pooled into one entry, listed with their most common genes and DNA. The V and J calls were not made by the authors but by TCRdb's processing. Counted in this sample were about 5,800 distinct CDR3 sequences; over 12% of them appeared once. 8% to 13% of the sample is in the top ten clones.

Points the paper makes about the study in general: Confirming at a functional level the hypothesis that regional TCRs recognize regional mutations was considered to require additional single-cell paired TCR alpha and beta sequencing. Counts of ubiquitous and regional expanded TCRs were found to correlate with counts of ubiquitous and regional nonsynonymous mutations, respectively. The tumor nonsynonymous mutation count correlated with the number of expanded alpha and beta TCRs within the tumor. TCR-seq coverage of tumor T cells was estimated to be only 6% to 7.5% for alpha chains and approximately 12% for beta chains.

Reading the label with the study, this specimen's time point is: sample taken at primary tumor resection. The donors were some 72 patients from the lung TRACERx cohort who had early-stage, untreated non-small cell lung cancer. Whole RNA extracted from tumor and nontumor lung tissue, or from cryopreserved PBMC samples, was used for TCR sequencing without cell sorting. Patients were selected for TCR sequencing only if sufficient RNA was available from at least two tumor regions. A lung pathologist reviewed the tumor and adjacent nontumor lung specimens before the specimens were selected. CDR1 SGHRS and CDR2 YFSETQ were looked up in the germline V gene. V was cut back by 4 bases and J by 6 bases, leaving a gap of 14 bases between them. There are 14 amino acids in the CDR3, from cysteine to phenylalanine inclusive. The sequence is cut down to CDR3 DNA, 42 bases in frame from base 1. This clonotype is judged medium-sized (0.01 to 0.1%). No antigen is known for it. Per-nucleotide qualities are absent, and no much larger clonotype sits a single base away. This beta chain is off target for a library built for alpha chains, so its abundance means little.

This receptor was obtained from a male donor with early-stage non-small cell lung cancer. The sequence links TRBV5-1 to TRBJ1-5; a weak D assignment points to TRBD1 (6 bases agree). The sequenced sample was lung tumor tissue, obtained at surgery. The CDR3 reads as follows: CASSEQGPGQPQHF. The nucleotides read TGCGCCAGCAGCGAACAGGGTCCCGGTCAGCCCCAGCATTTT.